The count of the clone carrying this TCR beta chain is one. This CDR3 region has 16 residues. This sample was taken from a study of blood T cell repertoires in COVID-19. Overall study: Researchers got acute and convalescent COVID-19 samples from the United States, Italy and Spain. In each case, the material was cDNA or gDNA derived from T cells, B-cell-depleted T cells, or PBMCs.

Seattle participants joined during active infection and were tracked over time. Original methodology: The authors estimated nucleated cell counts from reference gene primer amplification. TCRdb keeps only in-frame clones here, not all; method: immunoSEQ multiplex PCR. From that table come the V and J calls and clone size; the DNA was used to work out D and trimming. The sample has approximately 500,000 clones, approximately 88% seen once. The clonotype originates from a woman between 45 and 60 years old with COVID-19, enrolled during active disease. The chain uses TRBV1 and TRBJ2-3; TRBD2 reflects the table's D call only, with no check against the DNA. TRBV1 is described as a pseudogene. The sequenced material came from peripheral blood. CDR3 in amino acids: CTSSQAPRGGEDTQYF. CDR3 nucleotide sequence: TGCACCAGCAGCCAAGCCCCCCGCGGGGGGGAAGATACGCAGTATTTT.